This is a list of T cell receptor beta chains from one sample in a study of cytomegalovirus exposure and HLA in healthy donors. Clones were sequenced by immunoSEQ multiplex PCR, and TCRdb holds only the in-frame ones, with some missing. The table shows roughly 75,000 clones, with approximately 80% occurring only once. The specimen was PBMCs. The receptors stem from a man in his thirties or forties in good health and CMV-seronegative. Both conserved end residues are part of each CDR3. A D gene is named only where the DNA matches it firmly. The size field is filled for only some rows; it gives once, few, many or a size class.

D,size,V,length,J,DNA,CDR3
TRBD2,.,TRBV7-9,17,TRBJ2-5,TGTGCCAGCAGCTTCAAGGGGGCTAGCGGGATGCTGGAGACCCAGTACTTC,CASSFKGASGMLETQYF
TRBD1,.,TRBV5-1,13,TRBJ2-7,TGCGCCAGCAACACCGGGACAGGTTACGAGCAGTACTTC,CASNTGTGYEQYF
.,.,TRBV6-5,15,TRBJ2-5,TGTGCCAGCAGTTACAGCCTACCGTACCAAGAGACCCAGTACTTC,CASSYSLPYQETQYF
TRBD1,.,TRBV29-1,15,TRBJ2-2,TGCAGCGGTTCCGGGACAGGGACGTTTGGCGGGGAGCTGTTTTTT,CSGSGTGTFGGELFF
TRBD1,.,TRBV11-2,13,TRBJ2-7,TGTGCCAGCAGCCGCGGACAGGTTTACGAGCAGTACTTC,CASSRGQVYEQYF
.,.,TRBV15,17,TRBJ2-6,TGTGCCACCAGCAGAGAGGGGGGTTACTCTGGGGCCAACGTCCTGACTTTC,CATSREGGYSGANVLTF
.,.,TRBV10-3,14,TRBJ2-5,TGTGCCATCAGTGAGCCGGGGGGCCAGTTTGGGCGGTACTTC,CAISEPGGQFGRYF
.,.,TRBV7-2,14,TRBJ1-2,TGTGCCAGCAGCTACCAAACAACACGGGGTGGCTACACCTTC,CASSYQTTRGGYTF
.,.,TRBV7-2,14,TRBJ1-2,TGTGCCAGCAGCTTAGTAAAGGGGGTGGGGGGCTACACCTTC,CASSLVKGVGGYTF
TRBD1,.,TRBV5-4,17,TRBJ1-3,TGTGCCAGCAGTTCGGGACAGGGGGTCCACTCTGGAAACACCATATATTTT,CASSSGQGVHSGNTIYF
.,.,TRBV4-3,15,TRBJ1-2,TGCGCCAGCAGCCAAGAATCCGGGTACGGGTATGGCTACACCTTC,CASSQESGYGYGYTF
.,once,TRBV5-1,15,TRBJ1-3,TGCGCCAGCAGCTTGAGTTTCGGCTCTGGAAACACCATATATTTT,CASSLSFGSGNTIYF
TRBD1,.,TRBV6-9,21,TRBJ1-1,TGTGCCAGCAGCCTCCCTCGGACAGGGGGCAAAGGGTCGTATCTGAACACTGAAGCTTTCTTT,CASSLPRTGGKGSYLNTEAFF
.,.,TRBV6-1,16,TRBJ1-5,TGTGCCAGCAGTGAAACACAGGATTATAGCAATCAGCCCCAGCATTTT,CASSETQDYSNQPQHF
.,.,TRBV5-6,11,TRBJ2-7,TGTGCCAGCAGTCTAGCCTACGAGCAGTACTTC,CASSLAYEQYF
TRBD2,.,TRBV4-2,15,TRBJ2-2,TGTGCCAGCAGCCGAGTTAGCGGGAACAACGGGGAGCTGTTTTTT,CASSRVSGNNGELFF
.,.,TRBV18,15,TRBJ1-6,TGTGCCAGCTCACCAACAACAGGGCACAATTCACCCCTCCACTTT,CASSPTTGHNSPLHF
.,.,TRBV10-3,17,TRBJ1-2,TGTGCCATCAGTGCCGCTTCCACAGGTTCCCGATATTATGGCTACACCTTC,CAISAASTGSRYYGYTF
TRBD1,.,TRBV19,16,TRBJ1-5,TGTGCCAGTAGTATCCTCGGGACAGGGGTGGATCAGCCCCAGCATTTT,CASSILGTGVDQPQHF
.,few,TRBV30,13,TRBJ1-2,TGTGCCTGGAGTCGAGGTGACGACTATGGCTACACCTTC,CAWSRGDDYGYTF
.,.,TRBV7-6,15,TRBJ2-7,TGTGCCAGCAGCTTAGATACAGGGATCCCCTACGAGCAGTACTTC,CASSLDTGIPYEQYF
.,.,TRBV9,13,TRBJ1-5,TGTGCCAGCAGCCGTAGCGATAATCAGCCCCAGCATTTT,CASSRSDNQPQHF
.,.,TRBV30,12,TRBJ2-1,TGTGCCTGGACTGTCCTAGCAGGTGAGCAGTTCTTC,CAWTVLAGEQFF